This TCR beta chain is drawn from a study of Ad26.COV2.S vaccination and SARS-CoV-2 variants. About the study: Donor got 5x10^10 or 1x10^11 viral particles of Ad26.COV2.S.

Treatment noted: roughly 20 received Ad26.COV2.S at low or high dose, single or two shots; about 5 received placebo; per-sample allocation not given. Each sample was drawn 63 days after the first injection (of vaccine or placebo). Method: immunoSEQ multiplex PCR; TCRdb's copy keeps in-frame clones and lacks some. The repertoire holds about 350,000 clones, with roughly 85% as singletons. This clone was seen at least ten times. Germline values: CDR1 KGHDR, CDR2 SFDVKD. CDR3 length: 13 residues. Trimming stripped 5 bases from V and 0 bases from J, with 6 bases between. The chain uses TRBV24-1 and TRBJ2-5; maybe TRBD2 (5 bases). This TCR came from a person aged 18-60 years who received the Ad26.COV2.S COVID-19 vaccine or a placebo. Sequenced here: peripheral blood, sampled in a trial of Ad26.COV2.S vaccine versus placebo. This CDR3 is CATSVGNQETQYF. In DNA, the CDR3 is TGTGCCACCAGTGTCGGGAACCAAGAGACCCAGTACTTC.